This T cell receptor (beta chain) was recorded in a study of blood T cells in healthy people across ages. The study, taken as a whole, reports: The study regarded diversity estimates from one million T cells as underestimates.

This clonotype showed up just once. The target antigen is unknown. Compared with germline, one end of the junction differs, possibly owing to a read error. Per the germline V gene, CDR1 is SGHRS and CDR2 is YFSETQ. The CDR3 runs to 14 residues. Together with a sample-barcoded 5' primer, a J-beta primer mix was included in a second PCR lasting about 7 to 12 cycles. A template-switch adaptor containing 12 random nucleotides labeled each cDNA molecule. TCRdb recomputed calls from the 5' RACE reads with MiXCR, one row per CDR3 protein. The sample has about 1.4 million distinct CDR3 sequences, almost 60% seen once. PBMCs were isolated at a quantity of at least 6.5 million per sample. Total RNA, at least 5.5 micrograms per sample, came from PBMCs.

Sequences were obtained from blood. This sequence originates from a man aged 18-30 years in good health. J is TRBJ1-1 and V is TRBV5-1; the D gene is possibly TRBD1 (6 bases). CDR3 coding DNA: TGCGCCAACAGCTCTGGACAGCCGAACACTGAAGCTTTCTTT. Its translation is CANSSGQPNTEAFF.